These T cell receptor beta chains were read from a single sample in a study of cytomegalovirus exposure and HLA in healthy donors. Method: immunoSEQ multiplex PCR; TCRdb's copy keeps in-frame clones and lacks some. The repertoire consists of 160,000 or so clones, with about 85% occurring once and the leading ten covering around 2%. Specimen: PBMCs. The receptors originated from a woman between 18 and 29 years old in good health and CMV-seronegative. Both conserved end residues are part of each CDR3. D genes are given only for firm matches. Clone size is shown for a subset of rows, as once, few, many or a class of expanded clone.

V gene,J gene,clone size,D gene,CDR3 length,CDR3 DNA,CDR3 protein
TRBV5-1,TRBJ2-1,.,.,14,TGCGCCAGCAGCTTGGCCGAAGCGATTGGGGAGCAGTTCTTC,CASSLAEAIGEQFF
TRBV6-6,TRBJ1-5,.,TRBD1,15,TGTGCCAGCAGCTTGGGACAGGGGGGCAATCAGCCCCAGCATTTT,CASSLGQGGNQPQHF
TRBV4-3,TRBJ1-1,.,.,14,TGCGCCAGCAGCCGGGGGGGGAGCAACACTGAAGCTTTCTTT,CASSRGGSNTEAFF
TRBV7-2,TRBJ2-5,.,.,13,TGTGCCAGCAGTAAAACGGTGGAAGAGACCCAGTACTTC,CASSKTVEETQYF
TRBV6-5,TRBJ1-4,.,.,14,TGTGCCAGCAGTCGGCGCGGGGGGAGCGAAAAACTGTTTTTT,CASSRRGGSEKLFF
TRBV28,TRBJ2-7,.,TRBD1,11,TGTGCCACCAGACAGGGTTACGAGCAGTACTTC,CATRQGYEQYF
TRBV11-2,TRBJ2-1,.,TRBD2,15,TGTGCCAGCAGCTTCCTAGCGGGAGCCTACAATGAGCAGTTCTTC,CASSFLAGAYNEQFF
TRBV2,TRBJ1-2,few,TRBD1,16,TGTGCCAGCAGTGCCGTTTTGGGCAGGGGGCTGGGGGGCTACACCTTC,CASSAVLGRGLGGYTF
TRBV4-2,TRBJ1-6,once,TRBD1,15,TGTGCCAGCAGCCAACCGACAGGGACGGGTTCACCCCTCCACTTT,CASSQPTGTGSPLHF
TRBV6-5,TRBJ1-2,.,.,13,TGTGCCAGCACCAAGGGGGGGGCCAATGGCTACACCTTC,CASTKGGANGYTF
TRBV23-1,TRBJ2-1,.,.,11,TGCGCCAGGAAAGGGACATGTTCCCGGTTCTTC,CARKGTCSRFF
TRBV19,TRBJ2-3,.,TRBD2,15,TGTGCCAGTAGTACTAGCGGGGGTATCACAGATACGCAGTATTTT,CASSTSGGITDTQYF
TRBV5-4,TRBJ2-2,.,TRBD2,15,TGTGCCAGCAGCTTGGTCCCGGGGGGGTCCGGGGAGCTGTTTTTT,CASSLVPGGSGELFF
TRBV20-1,TRBJ1-6,.,.,11,TGCAGTGCCTCGATGGGTCACAGCCTCCACTTT,CSASMGHSLHF
TRBV7-9,TRBJ1-2,.,.,14,TGTGCCAGCAGCCCAATATCCGAGAACTATGGCTACACCTTC,CASSPISENYGYTF
TRBV28,TRBJ1-5,.,TRBD1,16,TGTGCCAGCAGAAACGAGAGGGGGCAGCCAGGTCAGCCCCAGCATTTT,CASRNERGQPGQPQHF
TRBV19,TRBJ1-2,.,TRBD1,15,TGTGCCAGTTGGGGGACAGGGGCCGCAAGAAATGGCTACACCTTC,CASWGTGAARNGYTF
TRBV9,TRBJ2-1,.,.,15,TGTGCCAGCAGCCCGGGGAGTAGCCGAAACAATGAGCAGTTCTTC,CASSPGSSRNNEQFF
TRBV19,TRBJ2-1,.,.,12,TGTGCCAGTAGTACCCAGGGCGGTGAGCAGTTCTTC,CASSTQGGEQFF
TRBV18,TRBJ1-2,few,.,15,TGTGCCAGCTCACCTTCTCCGACAGTGGGCTATGGCTACACCTTC,CASSPSPTVGYGYTF
TRBV5-1,TRBJ2-7,.,TRBD1,15,TGCGCCAGCAGCCTAGAGACAGGGGGCAACTACGAGCAGTACTTC,CASSLETGGNYEQYF
TRBV10-3,TRBJ1-2,.,.,14,TGTGCCATCAGTGCCGGGGGGGCGAGCGGTGGCTACACCTTC,CAISAGGASGGYTF
TRBV5-4,TRBJ2-5,once,.,14,TGTGCCAGCAGCTTGGCCGTGGGGCTAGAGACCCAGTACTTC,CASSLAVGLETQYF
TRBV2,TRBJ2-3,.,TRBD2,15,TGTGCCAGCAGGGGACTAGCCACTAGCACAGATACGCAGTATTTT,CASRGLATSTDTQYF
TRBV30,TRBJ2-7,.,.,11,TGTGCCTGGAAGGCAGGGCCATTGGTATGGTTC,CAWKAGPLVWF
TRBV6-5,TRBJ2-5,.,.,15,TGTGCCAGCAGTTTTATCGCCCACAGGGAAGAGACCCAGTACTTC,CASSFIAHREETQYF
TRBV7-2,TRBJ2-1,.,TRBD2,12,TGTGCCAGCACCCGGACTAGCGGGAGGCGGTTCTTC,CASTRTSGRRFF
TRBV6-5,TRBJ1-2,.,.,13,TGTGCCAGCACCCTGGACACTAACTATGGCTACACCTTC,CASTLDTNYGYTF
TRBV27,TRBJ2-1,.,.,15,TGTGCCAGCAGTTTATCCTGGGTAGGGGACAATGAGCAGTTCTTC,CASSLSWVGDNEQFF
TRBV30,TRBJ2-1,.,TRBD1,15,TGTGCCTGGAGGTTTTGGGACAGGGGGTTAAGTGAGCAGTTCTTC,CAWRFWDRGLSEQFF
TRBV28,TRBJ2-6,.,TRBD1,18,TGTGCCAGCAGTCCCCCGGGACAGGGGGCGCCCGGGGCCAACGTCCTGACTTTC,CASSPPGQGAPGANVLTF
TRBV18,TRBJ1-3,.,TRBD1,15,TGTGCCAGCTCACCGCGGACAGGGTCTGGAAACACCATATATTTT,CASSPRTGSGNTIYF
TRBV28,TRBJ2-5,.,.,12,TGTGCCAGCAGTTTACTAGCAGAGACCCAGTACTTC,CASSLLAETQYF
TRBV28,TRBJ2-7,few,TRBD2,11,TGTGCCAGACGGGACTACTACGAGCAGTACTTC,CARRDYYEQYF
TRBV2,TRBJ1-1,.,.,14,TGTGCCAGCAGTGTAGAATTATCGGGCACTGAAGCTTTCTTT,CASSVELSGTEAFF
TRBV21-1,TRBJ2-7,.,.,16,TGTGCCAGCAGGAAATCCCGAGGGTGGTTTGTCGACGAGCAGTACTTC,CASRKSRGWFVDEQYF
TRBV19,TRBJ1-4,.,TRBD1,18,TGTGCCAGTAGACCGGGACAGATTTTTTCTGCAACTAATGAAAAACTGTTTTTT,CASRPGQIFSATNEKLFF
TRBV10-3,TRBJ1-3,.,.,16,TGTGCCATCAGTGACCTTCAGGGAGGGGTCGGAAACACCATATATTTT,CAISDLQGGVGNTIYF
TRBV7-9,TRBJ2-7,.,.,18,TGTGCCAGCAGCGCGATACCCCAGACTTACCCCTATTTCTACGAGCAGTACTTC,CASSAIPQTYPYFYEQYF
TRBV4-2,TRBJ1-2,.,.,16,TGTGCCAGCAGCCCGGGTCGGCGGATCGTTAACTATGGCTACACCTTC,CASSPGRRIVNYGYTF
TRBV5-1,TRBJ2-7,.,.,16,TGCGCCAGCAGCTCCGCGAAGGGAGAGGGGAGGTACGAGCAGTACTTC,CASSSAKGEGRYEQYF
TRBV28,TRBJ2-2,few,TRBD2,14,TGTGCCAGTTCGACTAGCGTGAACACCGGGGAGCTGTTTTTT,CASSTSVNTGELFF
TRBV20-1,TRBJ2-3,.,TRBD2,10,TGCAGTGCGGAGCGGGGTACGCAGTATTTT,CSAERGTQYF
TRBV5-1,TRBJ1-2,.,.,13,TGCGCCAGCAGCTTGGCGGGGAACTATGGCTACACCTTC,CASSLAGNYGYTF
TRBV27,TRBJ1-1,few,.,17,TGTGCCAGCAGTCTGAGACCTCGTGTCGCCTCGGGGACTGAAGCTTTCTTT,CASSLRPRVASGTEAFF